This T cell receptor (beta chain) was recorded in a study of cytomegalovirus exposure and HLA in healthy donors. Study overall: Among several hundred genotyped donors, about 85% fell in the Caucasian-associated ancestry cluster. Overall study results and limits: 87-base-pair reads could not separate some V segments, including TRBV6-2 and TRBV6-3. The investigators catalogued under 200 TCR beta chains as cytomegalovirus-associated.

This clone was found once. The target antigen is unknown. The PCR ran on 60 Vbeta and 13 Jbeta primers. TCRdb's copy holds only in-frame clones and misses some; the assay was immunoSEQ multiplex PCR. This table has tens of thousands of clones, around 79% appearing once. Trimming removed 5 bases at V and 3 bases at J, with 16 bases between. The CDR3 consists of 15 residues. Germline V lookup: CDR1 MRHNA, CDR2 SNTAGT. Sample: PBMCs. This receptor was obtained from a man aged 40-55 years in good health and CMV-seronegative. The chain employs TRBV6-4 and TRBJ1-1; D might be TRBD1 (6 bases). DNA of the CDR3: TGTGCCAGCAGTCCCACAGGGATCGGGCACACTGAAGCTTTCTTT. Translation: CASSPTGIGHTEAFF.